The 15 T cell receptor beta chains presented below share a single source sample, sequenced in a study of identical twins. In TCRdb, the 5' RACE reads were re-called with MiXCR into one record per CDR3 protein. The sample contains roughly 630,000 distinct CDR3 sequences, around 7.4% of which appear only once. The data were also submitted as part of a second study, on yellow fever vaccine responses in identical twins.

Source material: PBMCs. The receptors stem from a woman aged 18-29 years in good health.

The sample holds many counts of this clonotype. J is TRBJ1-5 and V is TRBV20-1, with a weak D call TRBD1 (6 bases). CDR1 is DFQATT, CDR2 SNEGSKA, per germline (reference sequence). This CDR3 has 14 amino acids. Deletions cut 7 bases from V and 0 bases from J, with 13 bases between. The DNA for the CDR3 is TGCAGTGGTAGGGGGAGGGTTAGCAATCAGCCCCAGCATTTT. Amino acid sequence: CSGRGRVSNQPQHF.

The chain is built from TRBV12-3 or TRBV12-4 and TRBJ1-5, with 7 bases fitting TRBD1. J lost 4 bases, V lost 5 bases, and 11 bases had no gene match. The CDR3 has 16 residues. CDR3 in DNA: TGTGCCAGCAGTAGGGGGCCCAGGGGACAGAATCAGCCCCAGCATTTT. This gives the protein CASSRGPRGQNQPQHF.

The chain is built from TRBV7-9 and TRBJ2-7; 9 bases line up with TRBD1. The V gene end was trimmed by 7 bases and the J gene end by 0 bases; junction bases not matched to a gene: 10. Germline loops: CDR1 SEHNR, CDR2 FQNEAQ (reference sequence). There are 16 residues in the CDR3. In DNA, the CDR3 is TGTGCCAGCACTAATCAGTGGACAGGGGACTCCTACGAGCAGTACTTC. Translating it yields CASTNQWTGDSYEQYF.

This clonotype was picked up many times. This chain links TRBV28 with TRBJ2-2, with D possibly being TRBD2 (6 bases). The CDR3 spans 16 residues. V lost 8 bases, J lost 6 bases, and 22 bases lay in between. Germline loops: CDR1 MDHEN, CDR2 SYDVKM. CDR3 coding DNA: TGTGCCAGCGTCCTTACCCGTAGCGGATCCTCCGGGGAGCTGTTTTTT. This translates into CASVLTRSGSSGELFF. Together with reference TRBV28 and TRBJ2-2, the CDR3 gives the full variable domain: DVKVTQSSRYLVKRTGEKVFLECVQDMDHENMFWYRQDPGLGLRLIYFSYDVKMKEKGDIPEGYSVSREKKERFSLILESASTNQTSMYLCASVLTRSGSSGELFFGEGSRLTVL.

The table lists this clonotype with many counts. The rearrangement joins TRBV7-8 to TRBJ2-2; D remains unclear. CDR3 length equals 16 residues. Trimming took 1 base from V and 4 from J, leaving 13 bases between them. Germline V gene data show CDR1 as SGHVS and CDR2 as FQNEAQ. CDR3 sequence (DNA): TGTGCCAGCAGCTTAGTAGCTTTGAACGGCACCGGGGAGCTGTTTTTT. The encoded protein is CASSLVALNGTGELFF.

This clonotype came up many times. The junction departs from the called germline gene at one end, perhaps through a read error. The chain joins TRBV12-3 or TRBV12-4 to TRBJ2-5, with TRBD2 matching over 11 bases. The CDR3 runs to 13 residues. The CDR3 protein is CASRKGTSGNCDF. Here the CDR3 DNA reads TGTGCCAGCAGAAAGGGGACTAGCGGCAACTGTGACTTC.

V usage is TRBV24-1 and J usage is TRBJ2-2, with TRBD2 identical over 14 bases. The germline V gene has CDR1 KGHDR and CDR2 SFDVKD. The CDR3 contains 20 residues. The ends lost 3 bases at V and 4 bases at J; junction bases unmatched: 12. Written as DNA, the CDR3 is TGTGCCACCAGTGATCCGCCGGGACTAGCGGGAGCTCGGCGCACCGGGGAGCTGTTTTTT. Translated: CATSDPPGLAGARRTGELFF.

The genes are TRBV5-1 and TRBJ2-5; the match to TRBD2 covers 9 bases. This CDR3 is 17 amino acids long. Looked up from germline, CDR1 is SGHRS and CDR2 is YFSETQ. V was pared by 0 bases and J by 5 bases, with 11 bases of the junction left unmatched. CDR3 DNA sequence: TGCGCCAGCAGCTTGGATAGCGGCGGGGGGGCCTGGGAGACCCAGTACTTC. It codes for CASSLDSGGGAWETQYF.

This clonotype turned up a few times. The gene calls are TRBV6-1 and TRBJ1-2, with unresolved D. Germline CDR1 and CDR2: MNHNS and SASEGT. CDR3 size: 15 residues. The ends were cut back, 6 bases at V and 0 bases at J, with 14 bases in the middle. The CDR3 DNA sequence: TGTGCCAGCAGCCATGGTTTGAGTTCTAACTATGGCTACACCTTC. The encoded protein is CASSHGLSSNYGYTF.

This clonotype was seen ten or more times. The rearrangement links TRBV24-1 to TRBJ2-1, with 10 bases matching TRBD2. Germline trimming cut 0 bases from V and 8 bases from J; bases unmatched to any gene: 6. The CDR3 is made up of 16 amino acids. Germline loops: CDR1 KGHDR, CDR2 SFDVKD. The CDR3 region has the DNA TGTGCCACCAGTGATTTGTCTAGCGGGAGCAACGATGAGCAGTTCTTC. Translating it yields CATSDLSSGSNDEQFF.

For the CDR3, the DNA is TGTGCCAGCAGTTTATGGGGGGGGAATTCACCCCTCCACTTT. Its protein is CASSLWGGNSPLHF. V and J are TRBV12-3 or TRBV12-4 and TRBJ1-6; weak D call: TRBD1 (5 bases). V shed 2 bases and J shed 7 bases, with 9 bases lying between them. The CDR3 totals 14 residues.

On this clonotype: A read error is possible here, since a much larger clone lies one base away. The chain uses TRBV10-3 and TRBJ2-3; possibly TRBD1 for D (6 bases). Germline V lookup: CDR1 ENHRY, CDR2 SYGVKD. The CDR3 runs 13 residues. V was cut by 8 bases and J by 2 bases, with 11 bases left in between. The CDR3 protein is CAIGGTHTDTQYF. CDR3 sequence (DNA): TGTGCCATCGGGGGCACCCACACAGATACGCAGTATTTT.

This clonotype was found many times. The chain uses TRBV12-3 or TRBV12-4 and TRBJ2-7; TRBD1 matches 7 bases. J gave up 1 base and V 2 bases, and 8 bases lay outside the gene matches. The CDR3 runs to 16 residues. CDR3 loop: CASSLLGQGDSYEQYF. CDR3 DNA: TGTGCCAGCAGTTTATTAGGGCAGGGGGATTCCTACGAGCAGTACTTC.

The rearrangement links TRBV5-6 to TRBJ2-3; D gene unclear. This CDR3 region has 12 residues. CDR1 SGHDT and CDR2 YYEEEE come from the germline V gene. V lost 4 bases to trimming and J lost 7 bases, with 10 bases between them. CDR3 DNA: TGTGCCAGCAGCCCTATGGGGAATACGCAGTATTTT. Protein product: CASSPMGNTQYF.

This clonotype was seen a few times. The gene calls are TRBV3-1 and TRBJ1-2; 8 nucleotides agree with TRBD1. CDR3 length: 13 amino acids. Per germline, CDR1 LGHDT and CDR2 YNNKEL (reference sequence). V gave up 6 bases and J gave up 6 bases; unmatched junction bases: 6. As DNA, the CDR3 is TGTGCCAGCAGGCGAGGACAGGGCGATGGCTACACCTTC. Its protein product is CASRRGQGDGYTF.